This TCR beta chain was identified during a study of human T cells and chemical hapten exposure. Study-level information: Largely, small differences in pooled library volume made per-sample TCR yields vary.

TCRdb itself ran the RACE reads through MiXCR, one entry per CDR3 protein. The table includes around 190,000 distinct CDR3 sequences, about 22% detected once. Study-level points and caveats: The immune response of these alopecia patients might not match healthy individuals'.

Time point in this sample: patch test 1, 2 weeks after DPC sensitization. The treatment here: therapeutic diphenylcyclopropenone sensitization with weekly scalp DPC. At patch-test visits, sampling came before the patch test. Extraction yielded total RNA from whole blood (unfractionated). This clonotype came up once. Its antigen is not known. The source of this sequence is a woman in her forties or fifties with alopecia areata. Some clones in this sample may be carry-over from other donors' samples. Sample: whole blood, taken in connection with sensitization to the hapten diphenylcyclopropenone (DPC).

The CDR3 coding sequence is TGTGCCAGCAGCTCCTATTCAGGGAGTTGGAGCTACACCTTC. It yields the protein CASSSYSGSWSYTF. The chain is built from TRBV3-1 and TRBJ1-2; D might be TRBD1 (5 bases). Germline loops: CDR1 LGHDT, CDR2 YNNKEL (reference sequence). Trimming pared 5 bases from V and 9 bases from J, leaving 19 bases between. The CDR3 is 14 amino acids.